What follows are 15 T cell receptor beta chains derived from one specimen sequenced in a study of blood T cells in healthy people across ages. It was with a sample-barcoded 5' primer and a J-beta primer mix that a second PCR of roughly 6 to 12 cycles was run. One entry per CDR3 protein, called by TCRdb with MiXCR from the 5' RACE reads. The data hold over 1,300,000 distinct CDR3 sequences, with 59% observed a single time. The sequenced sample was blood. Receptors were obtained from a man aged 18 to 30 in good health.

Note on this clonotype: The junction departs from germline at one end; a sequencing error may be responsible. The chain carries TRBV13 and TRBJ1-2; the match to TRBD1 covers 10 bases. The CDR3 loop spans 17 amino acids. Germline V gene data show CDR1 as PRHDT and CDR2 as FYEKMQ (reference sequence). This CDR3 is CASSPIGTGALNYGYTF. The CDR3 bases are TGCGCCAGCAGCCCCATAGGGACAGGGGCCTTAAACTATGGCTACACCTTC.

This CDR3 is CASSVPRGGYGYTF. The CDR3 DNA follows: TGTGCCAGCAGTGTGCCCAGGGGTGGATATGGCTACACCTTC. The rearrangement joins TRBV6-1 to TRBJ1-2; maybe TRBD1 (6 bases). CDR1 MNHNS and CDR2 SASEGT come from the germline V gene. The V end lost 4 bases, the J end lost 5 bases, and 14 bases lay between the germline ends. The CDR3 runs 14 residues.

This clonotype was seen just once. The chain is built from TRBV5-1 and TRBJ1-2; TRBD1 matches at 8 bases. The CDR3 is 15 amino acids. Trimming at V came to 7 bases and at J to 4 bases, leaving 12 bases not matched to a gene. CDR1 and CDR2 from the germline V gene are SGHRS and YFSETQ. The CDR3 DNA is TGCGCCAGCTCCACCCACGGGGACAGGAGCTATGGCTACACCTTC. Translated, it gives CASSTHGDRSYGYTF.

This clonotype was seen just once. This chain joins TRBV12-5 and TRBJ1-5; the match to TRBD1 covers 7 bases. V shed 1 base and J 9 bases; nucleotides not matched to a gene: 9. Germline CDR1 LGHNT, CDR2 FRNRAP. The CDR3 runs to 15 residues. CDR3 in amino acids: CASGLGQGGVLPQHF. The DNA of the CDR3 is TGTGCTAGTGGTTTGGGGCAGGGGGGTGTCCTGCCCCAGCATTTT.

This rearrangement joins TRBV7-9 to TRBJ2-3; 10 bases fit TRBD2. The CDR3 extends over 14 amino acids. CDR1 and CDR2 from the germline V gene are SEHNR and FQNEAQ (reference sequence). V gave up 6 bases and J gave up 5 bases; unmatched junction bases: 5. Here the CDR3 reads CASSASGRLDTQYF. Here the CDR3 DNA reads TGTGCCAGCAGTGCTAGCGGGAGATTAGATACGCAGTATTTT.

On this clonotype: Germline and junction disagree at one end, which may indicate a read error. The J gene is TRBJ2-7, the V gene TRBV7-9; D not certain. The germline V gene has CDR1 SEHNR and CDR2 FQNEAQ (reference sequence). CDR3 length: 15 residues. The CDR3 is CAGSSPAEASYEQYF. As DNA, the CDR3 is TGTGCCGGCAGCTCTCCCGCAGAAGCCTCCTACGAGCAGTACTTC.

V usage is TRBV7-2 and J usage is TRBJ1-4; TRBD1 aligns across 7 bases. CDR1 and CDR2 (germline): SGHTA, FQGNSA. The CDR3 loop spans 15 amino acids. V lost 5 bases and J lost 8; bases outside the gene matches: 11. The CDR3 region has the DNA TGTGCCAGCAGCCCAAATACCGGGACAGCAGAAAAACTGTTTTTT. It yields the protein CASSPNTGTAEKLFF.

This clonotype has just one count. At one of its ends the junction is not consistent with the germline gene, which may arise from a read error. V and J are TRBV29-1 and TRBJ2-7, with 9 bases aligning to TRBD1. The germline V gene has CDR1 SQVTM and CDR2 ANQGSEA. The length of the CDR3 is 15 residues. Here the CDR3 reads CSVEDGTGLSYEKYF. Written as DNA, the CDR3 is TGCAGCGTTGAAGATGGGACAGGGCTCTCCTACGAGAAGTACTTC.

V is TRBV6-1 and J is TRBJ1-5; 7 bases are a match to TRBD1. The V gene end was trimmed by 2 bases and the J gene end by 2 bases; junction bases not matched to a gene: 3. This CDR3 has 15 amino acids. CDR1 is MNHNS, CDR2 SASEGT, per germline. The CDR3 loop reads CASSEFTGGNQPQHF. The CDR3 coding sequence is TGTGCCAGCAGTGAATTTACAGGGGGCAATCAGCCCCAGCATTTT.

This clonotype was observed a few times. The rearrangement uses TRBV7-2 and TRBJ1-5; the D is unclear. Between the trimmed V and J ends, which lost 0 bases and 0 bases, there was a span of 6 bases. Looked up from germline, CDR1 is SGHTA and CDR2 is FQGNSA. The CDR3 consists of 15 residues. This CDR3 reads CASSLAGFSNQPQHF. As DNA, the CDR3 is TGTGCCAGCAGCTTAGCCGGGTTTAGCAATCAGCCCCAGCATTTT. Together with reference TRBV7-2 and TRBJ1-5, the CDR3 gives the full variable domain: GAGVSQSPSNKVTEKGKDVELRCDPISGHTALYWYRQSLGQGLEFLIYFQGNSAPDKSGLPSDRFSAERTGGSVSTLTIQRTQQEDSAVYLCASSLAGFSNQPQHFGDGTRLSIL.

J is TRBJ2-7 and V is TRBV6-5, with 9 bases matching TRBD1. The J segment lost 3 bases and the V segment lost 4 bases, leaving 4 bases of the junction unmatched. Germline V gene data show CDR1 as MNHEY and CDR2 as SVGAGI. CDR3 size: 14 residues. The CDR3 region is CASSFRQGVYEQYF. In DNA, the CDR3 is TGTGCCAGCAGTTTCAGACAGGGGGTCTACGAGCAGTACTTC.

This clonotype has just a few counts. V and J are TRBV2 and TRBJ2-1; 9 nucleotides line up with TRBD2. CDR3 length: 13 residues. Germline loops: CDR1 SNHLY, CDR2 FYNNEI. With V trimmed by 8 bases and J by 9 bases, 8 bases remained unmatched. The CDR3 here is CASWAGGPFEQFF. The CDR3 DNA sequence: TGTGCCAGCTGGGCGGGAGGGCCTTTTGAGCAGTTCTTC.

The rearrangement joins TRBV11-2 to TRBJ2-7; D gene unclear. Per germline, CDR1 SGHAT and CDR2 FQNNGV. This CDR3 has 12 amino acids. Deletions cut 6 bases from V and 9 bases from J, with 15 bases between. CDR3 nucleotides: TGTGCCAGCAGTCAGCCCCTCGATAGGCAGTACTTC. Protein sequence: CASSQPLDRQYF.

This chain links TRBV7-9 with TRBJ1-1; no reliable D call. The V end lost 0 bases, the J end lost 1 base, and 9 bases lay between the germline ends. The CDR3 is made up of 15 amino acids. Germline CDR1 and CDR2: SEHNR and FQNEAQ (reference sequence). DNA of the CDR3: TGTGCCAGCAGCTTAGCGAACGGGCGGAACACTGAAGCTTTCTTT. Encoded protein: CASSLANGRNTEAFF.

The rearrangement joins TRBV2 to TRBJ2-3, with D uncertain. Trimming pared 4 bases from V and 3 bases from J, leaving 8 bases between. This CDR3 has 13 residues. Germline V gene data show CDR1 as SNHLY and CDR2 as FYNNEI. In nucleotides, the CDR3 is TGTGCCAGCAGTGTGGTGGTAACAGATACGCAGTATTTT. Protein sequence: CASSVVVTDTQYF.